Below are 9 T cell receptor beta chains sequenced from a single sample in a study of blood T cell repertoires in COVID-19. Only in-frame clones appear in the TCRdb table, and some are missing; sequencing was by immunoSEQ multiplex PCR. Of some 140,000 clones listed, more than 65% are singletons. What was sequenced was peripheral blood. These receptors were collected from a man at least 80 years old with acute or convalescent COVID-19.

This rearrangement joins TRBV6-5 to TRBJ1-5; 7 positions match TRBD1. The V segment lost 4 bases and the J segment 4 bases; nucleotides outside the gene matches: 7. CDR1 and CDR2 (germline): MNHEY, SVGAGI. The CDR3 length is 15 residues. The CDR3 DNA reads as TGTGCCAGCAGTTCGGCAGGGGGTTTGAATCAGCCCCAGCATTTT. Translating it yields CASSSAGGLNQPQHF.

The chain combines TRBV2 with TRBJ1-1, with 8 bases matching TRBD1. From germline, CDR1 is SNHLY and CDR2 FYNNEI. V lost 5 bases, J lost 5 bases, and 7 bases stayed unmatched. The CDR3 consists of 14 residues. For the CDR3, the DNA is TGTGCCAGCAGTACTCAGGGGGCGCGGACTGAAGCTTTCTTT. As protein: CASSTQGARTEAFF.

The chain links TRBV18 to TRBJ2-7, with 7 positions matching TRBD1. Germline CDR1 KGHSH, CDR2 LQKENI. The CDR3 extends over 14 amino acids. V gave up 3 bases and J gave up 3 bases; unmatched junction bases: 5. The CDR3 region is CASSPGQDHYEQYF. DNA for the CDR3: TGTGCCAGCTCACCCGGACAGGACCACTACGAGCAGTACTTC.

The chain combines TRBV3-1 (or the pseudogene TRBV3-2) with TRBJ1-2; weak D call: TRBD1 (6 bases). The germline CDR1 and CDR2 sequences are LGHDT and YNNKEL (reference sequence). V dropped 4 bases and J dropped 5 bases, with 11 bases sitting between them. The CDR3 is 13 residues long. CDR3 sequence: CASSPDRKYGYTF. The CDR3 nucleotides are TGTGCCAGCAGCCCCGACAGGAAATATGGCTACACCTTC.

This clone was detected a few times. The CDR3 region has the DNA TGTGCTAGTGGTTTGACTGGGAGTTGGACCCAGTACTTC. This sequence encodes CASGLTGSWTQYF. The rearrangement uses TRBV12-5 and TRBJ2-5; perhaps TRBD2 as D (5 bases). The CDR3 consists of 13 residues. CDR1 is LGHNT, CDR2 FRNRAP, per germline. The V end was cut by 2 bases, the J end by 7 bases, with 11 bases between.

This clone has only a few counts. The chain has TRBV7-9 and TRBJ2-2; D is perhaps TRBD1 (6 bases). Per germline, CDR1 SEHNR and CDR2 FQNEAQ (reference sequence). The CDR3 is made up of 15 amino acids. The ends were cut back, 6 bases at V and 7 bases at J, with 18 bases in the middle. The CDR3 sequence is CASRPGAGAGGELFF. CDR3 DNA sequence: TGTGCCAGCAGGCCTGGGGCAGGGGCAGGCGGGGAGCTGTTTTTT.

This chain links TRBV16 with TRBJ1-6, with 7 bases identical to TRBD1. V was clipped by 8 bases and J by 14 bases; unmatched bases: 12. CDR1 and CDR2 (germline): KGHSY, FQNENV. This CDR3 has 13 residues. CDR3: CASSQGGLGALHF. CDR3 DNA: TGTGCCAGCTCTCAGGGGGGCCTAGGCGCCCTCCACTTT. Looking up the rest from reference TRBV16 and TRBJ1-6 gives the full variable domain: GEEVAQTPKHLVRGEGQKAKLYCAPIKGHSYVFWYQQVLKNEFKFLISFQNENVFDETGMPKERFSAKCLPNSPCSLEIQATKLEDSAVYFCASSQGGLGALHFGNGTRLTVT.

The chain is built from TRBV20-1 and TRBJ2-1, with 9 bases that match TRBD2. Germline CDR1 is DFQATT and CDR2 is SNEGSKA (reference sequence). The trim removed 3 bases at V and 7 bases at J, leaving 10 bases unmatched. This CDR3 contains 15 residues. This CDR3 is CSASGPAGGRNEQFF. Written as DNA, the CDR3 is TGCAGTGCTAGTGGGCCTGCGGGGGGGAGGAATGAGCAGTTCTTC.

The rearrangement joins TRBV7-8 to TRBJ2-5; possible D gene TRBD1, 6 bases. Germline V gene sequence: CDR1 SGHVS, CDR2 FQNEAQ. The ends were cut back, 2 bases at V and 4 bases at J, with 17 bases in the middle. This CDR3 is built from 16 residues. CDR3 in DNA: TGTGCCAGCAGCTTAAATTGGGGGACCAGGGGAGAGACCCAGTACTTC. It codes for CASSLNWGTRGETQYF.